Listed below are T cell receptor beta chains from one sample, sequenced in a study of OX40 agonist ivuxolimab in advanced cancers. Sequencing used immunoSEQ multiplex PCR; TCRdb keeps in-frame clones, though not all of them. Of over 80,000 clones in the sample, approximately 87% were seen once. The material sequenced was CD4+ or CD8+ T cells sorted from blood, taken in a trial of the OX40 agonist ivuxolimab. These receptors were obtained from an adult with an advanced solid tumor such as melanoma, head and neck, liver or kidney cancer. Both conserved end residues are trimmed from each CDR3. Fields, in order: CDR3 protein, clone size, CDR3 length, V gene, J gene. For some rows the clone size is stated as once, few or many, or as a class when expanded; others skip it.

CDR3: ASSASGTGKETQY
size: NA
length: 13
V: TRBV9
J: TRBJ2-5

CDR3: ASSPYRGSSGANVLT
size: NA
length: 15
V: TRBV7-3
J: TRBJ2-6

CDR3: AWSVWGSTEAF
size: NA
length: 11
V: TRBV30
J: TRBJ1-1

CDR3: ASSQIEGETQY
size: NA
length: 11
V: TRBV7-2
J: TRBJ2-5

CDR3: ASSLGDIYGYT
size: NA
length: 11
V: TRBV18
J: TRBJ1-2

CDR3: ASSLSRNGAGVANTQY
size: NA
length: 16
V: TRBV7-6
J: TRBJ2-3

CDR3: ASSPRRGQTKNIQY
size: NA
length: 14
V: TRBV7-2
J: TRBJ2-4

CDR3: ASSPSWGELF
size: NA
length: 10
V: TRBV9
J: TRBJ2-2

CDR3: ASSFGGGEAF
size: NA
length: 10
V: TRBV11-3
J: TRBJ1-1

CDR3: ASRAGAPGNTIY
size: NA
length: 12
V: TRBV5-1
J: TRBJ1-3

CDR3: ASSLANGRGYEQY
size: few
length: 13
V: TRBV7-2
J: TRBJ2-7

CDR3: ASSQVPGDSGANVLT
size: NA
length: 15
V: TRBV4-3
J: TRBJ2-6

CDR3: ASSIDTRNTEAF
size: few
length: 12
V: TRBV9
J: TRBJ1-1

CDR3: ASSLAGDTEAF
size: few
length: 11
V: TRBV7-9
J: TRBJ1-1

CDR3: ASSRLTGGYGYT
size: NA
length: 12
V: TRBV5-1
J: TRBJ1-2

CDR3: ASSFGPSGFGQPQH
size: NA
length: 14
V: TRBV19
J: TRBJ1-5

CDR3: ASSGADRGFPEAF
size: NA
length: 13
V: TRBV2
J: TRBJ1-1

CDR3: ASSLTSGGSYEQY
size: NA
length: 13
V: TRBV7-6
J: TRBJ2-7

CDR3: ASLLGTEAF
size: few
length: 9
V: TRBV19
J: TRBJ1-1

CDR3: ASSGYRDRSPLH
size: once
length: 12
V: TRBV18
J: TRBJ1-6

CDR3: ATSRGLQYEQY
size: NA
length: 11
V: TRBV15
J: TRBJ2-7

CDR3: ASSVAPYEQY
size: few
length: 10
V: TRBV7-9
J: TRBJ2-7

CDR3: AISVSDEQY
size: NA
length: 9
V: TRBV10-3
J: TRBJ2-7

CDR3: ASSFMRGNTIY
size: NA
length: 11
V: TRBV7-2
J: TRBJ1-3

CDR3: ASSRSRGGYGYT
size: once
length: 12
V: TRBV27
J: TRBJ1-2

CDR3: ASSPPGANVLT
size: NA
length: 11
V: TRBV5-4
J: TRBJ2-6

CDR3: ASSYSAQGGFDEQF
size: NA
length: 14
V: TRBV6-6
J: TRBJ2-1

CDR3: ASSFLMHGYT
size: NA
length: 10
V: TRBV11-3
J: TRBJ1-2

CDR3: ASSQQNVIVNEQF
size: NA
length: 13
V: TRBV7-3
J: TRBJ2-1

CDR3: ASSLTLRDSYYEQY
size: NA
length: 14
V: TRBV7-3
J: TRBJ2-7

CDR3: ASSLGSNAKNIQY
size: NA
length: 13
V: TRBV7-8
J: TRBJ2-4

CDR3: ASSPGQGKGGTEAF
size: once
length: 14
V: TRBV18
J: TRBJ1-1

CDR3: ATTGGLETQY
size: NA
length: 10
V: TRBV2
J: TRBJ2-5

CDR3: ASRDRVINQPQH
size: NA
length: 12
V: TRBV2
J: TRBJ1-5

CDR3: ASSSESRASGQPQH
size: once
length: 14
V: TRBV6-5
J: TRBJ1-5

CDR3: ASSLRVNGELF
size: NA
length: 11
V: TRBV11-3
J: TRBJ2-2

CDR3: ASSPGTSGANTQY
size: NA
length: 13
V: TRBV11-3
J: TRBJ2-3

CDR3: SVRQQQSGNTIY
size: NA
length: 12
V: TRBV29-1
J: TRBJ1-3

CDR3: ASSGAGDPSYNEQF
size: NA
length: 14
V: TRBV10-1
J: TRBJ2-1

CDR3: ASSFTTGKEYGYT
size: few
length: 13
V: TRBV7-2
J: TRBJ1-2

CDR3: ASSLDRGVEQF
size: NA
length: 11
V: TRBV7-2
J: TRBJ2-1

CDR3: ATRSGANYGYT
size: once
length: 11
V: TRBV6-6
J: TRBJ1-2

CDR3: ASSLGAGFSTDTQY
size: NA
length: 14
V: TRBV7-6
J: TRBJ2-3

CDR3: ASSDETYKSSGYT
size: NA
length: 13
V: TRBV25-1
J: TRBJ1-2

CDR3: ASSLGQGGYTEAF
size: NA
length: 13
V: TRBV5-1
J: TRBJ1-1

CDR3: SVEDRSYRKSDDYEQY
size: NA
length: 16
V: TRBV29-1
J: TRBJ2-7

CDR3: ASSRQGGSGNTIY
size: NA
length: 13
V: TRBV2
J: TRBJ1-3

CDR3: ASEFTGYYQPQH
size: NA
length: 12
V: TRBV19
J: TRBJ1-5

CDR3: ASSPPNKIGNTEAF
size: NA
length: 14
V: TRBV18
J: TRBJ1-1

CDR3: ASSDVGSNQPQH
size: NA
length: 12
V: TRBV6-1
J: TRBJ1-5

CDR3: SVRGLYQETQY
size: NA
length: 11
V: TRBV29-1
J: TRBJ2-5

CDR3: ASSLGLAGSSYEQY
size: once
length: 14
V: TRBV5-5
J: TRBJ2-7

CDR3: ASSLGDTQY
size: once
length: 9
V: TRBV5-1
J: TRBJ2-3

CDR3: ASSYSNTWNTEAF
size: NA
length: 13
V: TRBV6-6
J: TRBJ1-1

CDR3: ASSLWGDYGYT
size: NA
length: 11
V: TRBV11-2
J: TRBJ1-2

CDR3: ASSEISPGAIY
size: few
length: 11
V: TRBV2
J: TRBJ1-3

CDR3: ASSQEWSGTSNEQF
size: once
length: 14
V: TRBV4-3
J: TRBJ2-1

CDR3: ASSYSRDRDTEAF
size: NA
length: 13
V: TRBV6-5
J: TRBJ1-1

CDR3: ASSGTSGSGPDTQY
size: NA
length: 14
V: TRBV6-4
J: TRBJ2-3

CDR3: ASRTRDRGQETQY
size: NA
length: 13
V: TRBV6-6
J: TRBJ2-5